The 20 T cell receptor beta chains below all came from one sample that was sequenced in a study of Ad26.COV2.S vaccination and SARS-CoV-2 variants (dated by TCRdb to the early 2020s). The method was the immunoSEQ multiplex PCR assay. TCRdb mirrors the immuneACCESS table, restricted to in-frame sequences. Some clones are absent from its copies; in checked studies, under half trace to an unresolved V gene, and the reason for the others is unknown. In all, the sample holds over 400,000 clones, and 85% to 90% of those were seen once. 2.5% of the sample comes from the top ten. The treatment or condition label for this specimen denotes: about 20 received Ad26.COV2.S at low or high dose, single or two shots; about 5 received placebo; per-sample allocation not given. Repertoires of vaccine and placebo recipients were sequenced from samples taken on day 63 after the first injection. Sequenced here: peripheral blood, sampled in a trial of Ad26.COV2.S vaccine versus placebo. The receptors originated from a person aged 18 to 65 who received the Ad26.COV2.S COVID-19 vaccine or a placebo.

This sequence joins TRBV18 and TRBJ2-1; 14 bases match TRBD2. Germline CDR1 reads KGHSH; CDR2 reads LQKENI. The CDR3 contains 16 residues. J lost 9 bases, V lost 3 bases, and 7 bases had no gene match. In nucleotides, the CDR3 is TGTGCCAGCTCACCTTTGGGACTAGCGGGAGTTATTGAGCAGTTCTTC. Protein: CASSPLGLAGVIEQFF.

The chain carries TRBV2 and TRBJ2-7; D unclear. The CDR3 is 13 residues long. V was pared by 3 bases and J by 7 bases, with 13 bases between. The germline CDR1 and CDR2 sequences are SNHLY and FYNNEI. CDR3 nucleotides: TGTGCCAGCAGTGAGCTGGGCCGAGTAGAGCAGTACTTC. Translation: CASSELGRVEQYF.

The chain combines TRBV18 with TRBJ1-2; D not certain. The V gene's germline CDR1 is KGHSH and CDR2 LQKENI. The CDR3 has 13 residues. Trimming took 5 bases from V and 2 from J, leaving 9 bases between them. Here the CDR3 DNA reads TGTGCCAGCTCAGGGCAGCGAAACTATGGCTACACCTTC. It encodes CASSGQRNYGYTF.

This clone came up a few times. This chain connects TRBV7-2 to TRBJ1-6; perhaps TRBD1 as D (5 bases). V gave up 5 bases and J gave up 10 bases, with 15 bases separating them. The CDR3 covers 14 residues. Germline V gene sequence: CDR1 SGHTA, CDR2 FQGNSA. The DNA of the CDR3 is TGTGCCAGCAGCCTCGACAGTTGGTACTCACCCCTCCACTTT. Residues: CASSLDSWYSPLHF.

The chain employs TRBV7-3 and TRBJ2-2, with 9 bases fitting TRBD2. The CDR3 is made up of 16 amino acids. Per germline, CDR1 SGHTA and CDR2 FQGTGA. J lost 7 bases, V lost 4 bases, and 10 bases had no gene match. The CDR3 protein is CASSSGHSGGYGELFF. CDR3 bases: TGTGCCAGCAGCTCGGGACATAGCGGGGGATACGGGGAGCTGTTTTTT.

The genes are TRBV30 and TRBJ1-3; 7 bases align to TRBD1. V gave up 5 bases and J gave up 5 bases; unmatched junction bases: 9. The CDR3 has 14 residues. Germline V lookup: CDR1 GTSNPN, CDR2 SVGIG (reference sequence). CDR3 DNA: TGTGCCTGGGGGGCGACAGGGCCGCGAAACACCATATATTTT. Protein: CAWGATGPRNTIYF.

The V call is TRBV30, the J call TRBJ1-6; TRBD1 matches at 10 bases. The CDR3 has 14 amino acids. Germline V gives CDR1 GTSNPN, CDR2 SVGIG (reference sequence). V lost 3 bases, J lost 13 bases, and 9 bases stayed unmatched. The CDR3 loop is CAWRAGTGVAPLHF. DNA of the CDR3: TGTGCCTGGAGGGCAGGGACAGGGGTCGCCCCCCTCCACTTT.

The rearrangement joins TRBV4-3 to TRBJ2-1, with 9 positions matching TRBD2. V shed 3 bases, J shed 4 bases, and the junction held 7 bases outside the gene matches. The CDR3 sequence is 16 residues long. In germline, CDR1 is LGHNA, CDR2 YSLEER. The CDR3 DNA reads TGCGCCAGCAGCCAGCTTAGCGGGGGAACTTACAATGAGCAGTTCTTC. This gives the protein CASSQLSGGTYNEQFF.

This clone was counted a single time. The chain is built from TRBV7-2 and TRBJ2-6; D is uncertain. Germline V gene sequence: CDR1 SGHTA, CDR2 FQGNSA. Trimming removed 4 bases at V and 0 bases at J, with 10 bases between. CDR3 size: 16 residues. CDR3 sequence reads: CASSSFGRSGANVLTF. Written as DNA, the CDR3 is TGTGCCAGCAGCTCCTTTGGTCGCTCTGGGGCCAACGTCCTGACTTTC.

J is TRBJ1-3 and V is TRBV19; TRBD1 might be the D (6 bases). Deletions cut 3 bases from V and 15 bases from J, with 18 bases between. This CDR3 is built from 13 residues. Germline V CDR1 and CDR2: LNHDA, SQIVND (reference sequence). CDR3 sequence reads: CASSIGSGADGYF. The CDR3 bases are TGTGCCAGTAGTATTGGGTCAGGGGCTGACGGATATTTT.

This clone was seen a single time. Written as DNA, the CDR3 is TGTGCCACCAGCCCTAAGCGGGACCCCTCCTACGAGCAGTACGTC. Translation: CATSPKRDPSYEQYV. This chain links TRBV15 with TRBJ2-7, with TRBD2 identical over 7 bases. Germline V gene data show CDR1 as LNHNV and CDR2 as YYDKDF (reference sequence). Trimming cost V 5 bases and J 0 bases; bases outside gene matches: 7. CDR3 length: 15 amino acids.

The rearrangement joins TRBV11-2 to TRBJ1-6; TRBD1 aligns across 10 bases. CDR1 and CDR2 from the germline V gene are SGHAT and FQNNGV. Trimming removed 5 bases from V and 0 bases from J; junction bases left unmatched: 7. This CDR3 is 18 amino acids long. CDR3: CASSRDRGRGSYNSPLHF. In DNA, the CDR3 is TGTGCCAGCAGCAGGGACAGGGGCCGGGGCTCCTATAATTCACCCCTCCACTTT. Variable domain in full (rest from reference TRBV11-2 and TRBJ1-6): EAGVAQSPRYKIIEKRQSVAFWCNPISGHATLYWYQQILGQGPKLLIQFQNNGVVDDSQLPKDRFSAERLKGVDSTLKIQPAKLEDSAVYLCASSRDRGRGSYNSPLHFGNGTRLTVT.

The J gene is TRBJ2-3, the V gene TRBV10-3; 10 nucleotides agree with TRBD2. The junction had 2 bases not matched to a gene; V was cut back by 9 bases and J by 2 bases. The CDR3 loop spans 13 amino acids. Germline V gives CDR1 ENHRY, CDR2 SYGVKD. CDR3 protein: CAITSGNTDTQYF. The DNA of the CDR3 is TGTGCCATTACTAGCGGGAACACAGATACGCAGTATTTT.

The chain has TRBV7-2 and TRBJ2-1; D is unclear. CDR1 SGHTA and CDR2 FQGNSA come from the germline V gene. Trimming shortened V by 5 bases and J by 6 bases, and 8 bases separated the two germline ends. This CDR3 spans 12 amino acids. The CDR3 nucleotides read TGTGCCAGCAGCCCAAAGCGCAATGAGCAGTTCTTC. It is translated as CASSPKRNEQFF.

This clone was seen just once. The chain carries TRBV13 and TRBJ2-2, with 9 bases aligning to TRBD2. The CDR3 is 14 amino acids. Losses at the gene ends were 7 bases for V and 3 bases for J; bases not matched to a gene: 3. Germline CDR1 reads PRHDT; CDR2 reads FYEKMQ (reference sequence). DNA of the CDR3: TGTGCCAGCATGCGGGGGGGCCACACCGGGGAGCTGTTTTTT. It is translated as CASMRGGHTGELFF.

The rearrangement uses TRBV7-9 and TRBJ2-6, with D perhaps matching TRBD1 (6 bases). CDR3 length: 15 amino acids. The V gene's germline CDR1 is SEHNR and CDR2 FQNEAQ (reference sequence). Trimming removed 2 bases at V and 2 bases at J, with 7 bases between. In nucleotides, the CDR3 is TGTGCCAGCAGCTTATCAGGGGCTGGGGCCAACGTCCTGACTTTC. This translates into CASSLSGAGANVLTF.

This chain connects TRBV11-1 to TRBJ1-1, with D unresolved. V shed 2 bases and J shed 6 bases, with 4 bases lying between them. Germline CDR1 is SGHAT and CDR2 is FQDESV (reference sequence). There are 11 residues in the CDR3. The CDR3 region is CASSLRSEAFF. For the CDR3, the DNA is TGTGCCAGCAGCTTAAGGTCTGAAGCTTTCTTT. Together with reference TRBV11-1 and TRBJ1-1, the CDR3 gives the full variable domain: EAEVAQSPRYKITEKSQAVAFWCDPISGHATLYWYRQILGQGPELLVQFQDESVVDDSQLPKDRFSAERLKGVDSTLKIQPAELGDSAMYLCASSLRSEAFFGQGTRLTVV.

This sequence joins TRBV7-3 and TRBJ2-1; D is possibly TRBD2 (6 bases). The CDR3 runs 15 residues. Germline assignment: CDR1 SGHTA and CDR2 FQGTGA. The V end was cut by 5 bases, the J end by 4 bases, with 15 bases between. The CDR3 region is CASSPGTSGYNEQFF. The CDR3, as DNA: TGTGCCAGCAGCCCAGGGACTTCAGGGTACAATGAGCAGTTCTTC.

J is TRBJ1-1 and V is TRBV19, with D maybe TRBD1 (6 bases). V was clipped by 7 bases and J by 5 bases, with 17 bases between them. The CDR3 runs 14 residues. CDR1 and CDR2 (germline): LNHDA, SQIVND (reference sequence). CDR3 bases: TGTGCCAGTACCCAAAGGGGGGGTAATACTGAAGCTTTCTTT. Protein product: CASTQRGGNTEAFF.

V gene TRBV20-1 combines with J gene TRBJ1-6; D call uncertain. V lost 4 bases and J 8 bases, leaving 6 bases between the germline ends. Per the germline V gene, CDR1 is DFQATT and CDR2 is SNEGSKA (reference sequence). The CDR3 spans 11 residues. This chain's CDR3 is CSAKEDSPLHF. CDR3 bases: TGCAGTGCTAAGGAGGATTCACCCCTCCACTTT.